These T cell receptor beta chains were read from a single sample in a study of T-cell memory formation after mild COVID-19. TCRdb re-called the 5' RACE reads through MiXCR, storing one row per CDR3 protein. The sample has around 150,000 distinct CDR3 sequences; 11% are singletons. The specimen sequenced was PBMCs or a T cell subset sorted from them (not recorded which). The receptors were gathered from a man younger than 35 who had mild COVID-19 (a few samples of this study predate the infection). Cell type and time point are not known. The CDR3 runs from the conserved cysteine through the conserved F or W. Each record gives: V gene, J gene, clone size, D gene, CDR3 DNA, CDR3 protein. D genes are given only for firm matches. The listing skips clone size in some rows; elsewhere it reads once, few, many or a size class.

>TRBV5-5|TRBJ2-1|-|-
TGTGCCAGCAGCATAGTACAGGACCGGTACAATGAGCAGTTCTTC
CASSIVQDRYNEQFF
>TRBV6-2/TRBV6-3|TRBJ1-5|-|TRBD1
TGTGCCAGCAGTCAAGGACAGGGCCGAATGCCCCAGCATTTT
CASSQGQGRMPQHF
>TRBV7-2|TRBJ1-4|-|-
TGTGCCAGCAGACTGACCCCAGGCGAAAAACTGTTTTTT
CASRLTPGEKLFF
>TRBV18|TRBJ1-2|-|-
TGTGCCAGCTCCGAGACAGAATCTAACTATGGCTACACCTTC
CASSETESNYGYTF
>TRBV4-3|TRBJ1-1|few|TRBD1
TGCGCCAGCAGCCAAGGGACAGGCCCAGCTTTCTTT
CASSQGTGPAFF
>TRBV5-1|TRBJ1-6|few|-
TGCGCCAGTGCGAAGGGTAACAATTCACCCCTCCACTTT
CASAKGNNSPLHF
>TRBV7-2|TRBJ2-7|few|TRBD2
TGTGCCAGCAGTGTTCGAGCGGGGGGCATTCTATGGGACGAGCAGTACTTC
CASSVRAGGILWDEQYF
>TRBV4-3|TRBJ2-6|-|-
TGCGCCAGCAGCCAAGAGGCCAGAACTTCTGGGGCCAACGTCCTGACTTTC
CASSQEARTSGANVLTF
>TRBV7-2|TRBJ1-3|-|-
TGTGCCAGCAGCGGAAGACAGCGATACTCTGGAAACACCATATATTTT
CASSGRQRYSGNTIYF
>TRBV7-2|TRBJ1-1|many|-
TGTGCCAGCAGCCCAGGGAGGGTTAAGAACACTGAAGCTTTCTTT
CASSPGRVKNTEAFF
>TRBV5-1|TRBJ1-3|few|-
TGCGCCAGCAGCTTGTCCCCCCGCACGGACTCTGGAAACACCATATATTTT
CASSLSPRTDSGNTIYF
>TRBV19|TRBJ2-7|many|TRBD2
TGTGCCAGTAAGGAGAAGGCTAGCGGGTACGTCGAGCAGTACTTC
CASKEKASGYVEQYF
>TRBV6-1|TRBJ1-2|few|TRBD1
TGTGCCAGCAGTGAAGCGAAGGCTCAGGGGGCAGATGGCTACACCTTC
CASSEAKAQGADGYTF
>TRBV9|TRBJ2-3|many|-
TGTGCCAGCAGCGTAAATGGGCAAAGACCAGATACGCAGTATTTT
CASSVNGQRPDTQYF
>TRBV5-1|TRBJ2-7|-|-
TGCGCCAGCAGGAGGAGTTCCTACGAGCAGTACTTC
CASRRSSYEQYF
>TRBV7-3|TRBJ2-3|many|-
TGTGCCAGCAGCTTAATCTCGGCTATCACTAGCACAGATACGCAGTATTTT
CASSLISAITSTDTQYF
>TRBV10-3|TRBJ2-5|-|-
TGTGCCATCAGTGAGACAGGCAGGGCCCAAGAGACCCAGTACTTC
CAISETGRAQETQYF
>TRBV23-1|TRBJ1-6|once|-
TGCGCCAGCAGTCAATCCCTCCAGTTAAATTCACCCCTCCACTTT
CASSQSLQLNSPLHF
>TRBV28|TRBJ2-2|many|-
TGTGCCAGCAGTTTATCTGGGTACACCGGGGAGCTGTTTTTT
CASSLSGYTGELFF
>TRBV2|TRBJ2-7|few|-
TGTGCCAGCAGTCAGAGGGACGAGCAGTACTTC
CASSQRDEQYF
>TRBV6-6|TRBJ2-1|many|TRBD2
TGTGCCAGCAGTTACTCAGGGACTAGCGGCGAGCAGTTCTTC
CASSYSGTSGEQFF
>TRBV18|TRBJ1-6|-|TRBD1
TGTGCCAGCTCACCATTGGACAGGGATTCACCCCTCCACTTT
CASSPLDRDSPLHF
>TRBV2|TRBJ1-2|few|-
TGTGCCAGCAGTGAGGGGCCTAATGGCTACACCTTC
CASSEGPNGYTF
>TRBV7-2|TRBJ2-7|few|-
TGTGCCAGCAGCGCGGGACACCCGACCTCCGAGCAGTACTTC
CASSAGHPTSEQYF
>TRBV5-1|TRBJ2-7|few|-
TGCGCCAGCAGCCCTCATTCGACAGGGGAGGGGGAGCAGTACTTC
CASSPHSTGEGEQYF
>TRBV9|TRBJ2-7|once|-
TGTGCCAGCAGCGTAGGATTGGGGAGTCCCATACAGTACTTC
CASSVGLGSPIQYF
>TRBV4-3|TRBJ2-5|many|-
TGCGCCAGCAGCCAAGAGAATCGGGGGACCCAGTACTTC
CASSQENRGTQYF
>TRBV6-5|TRBJ2-1|few|TRBD1
TGTGCCAGCAGTTACTCGGGACAGCCCTACAATGAGCAGTTCTTC
CASSYSGQPYNEQFF
>TRBV29-1|TRBJ2-7|few|-
TGCAGCGTTGGTAGGGATCGGGGAATCTACGAGCAGTACTTC
CSVGRDRGIYEQYF
>TRBV9|TRBJ2-5|few|TRBD2
TGTGCCAGCAGCAAGGCCGTGGCGGGGGGGTCGACCCAGTACTTC
CASSKAVAGGSTQYF
>TRBV7-7|TRBJ2-5|-|TRBD1
TGTGCCAGCAGCCTAACACCCGGACAGGCTGCGGCCCAGTACTTC
CASSLTPGQAAAQYF
>TRBV5-6|TRBJ2-3|-|-
TGTGCCAGCAGCTCGGGGGTGTTCAGTGATACGCAGTATTTT
CASSSGVFSDTQYF
>TRBV7-2|TRBJ1-2|-|TRBD1
TGTGCCAGCAGCCCTTCGGCGTCGGGACAGCGAAGCCACTATGGCTACACCTTC
CASSPSASGQRSHYGYTF
>TRBV4-1|TRBJ2-5|-|-
TGCGCCAGCAGCAAGACGGTTGGGGGCCGGGGCGTAGAGACCCAGTACTTC
CASSKTVGGRGVETQYF
>TRBV27|TRBJ1-6|-|TRBD1
TGTGCCACCAAGGACAGGGCGGATTCACCCCTCCACTTT
CATKDRADSPLHF
>TRBV5-1|TRBJ1-6|few|-
TGCGCCAGCAGCTTGCCGGGACCTAATTTTAATTCACCCCTCCACTTT
CASSLPGPNFNSPLHF
>TRBV5-1|TRBJ2-3|many|-
TGCGCCAGCAGCATGGGGGGGCCGGCAGATACGCAGTATTTT
CASSMGGPADTQYF
>TRBV20-1|TRBJ2-5|-|-
TGCAGTGCTCGAAACCCAGGCGGCGGCTTAGAGACCCAGTACTTC
CSARNPGGGLETQYF
>TRBV24-1|TRBJ2-3|-|-
TGTGCCACCAGCGCCAGCAGCACAGATACGCAGTATTTT
CATSASSTDTQYF
>TRBV4-1|TRBJ2-1|few|TRBD2
TGCGCCAGCAGCCAAGTGTTGACTAGCGGGGGCTACAATGAGCAGTTCTTC
CASSQVLTSGGYNEQFF
>TRBV4-1|TRBJ2-4|-|-
TGCGCCAGCAGCCAAGAAAGGGGAAACATTCAGTACTTC
CASSQERGNIQYF
>TRBV2|TRBJ1-1|-|-
TGTGCCAGCAGCCAAGATACGGGAAAAGCTTTCTTT
CASSQDTGKAFF
>TRBV9|TRBJ2-2|few|-
TGTGCCAGCAGTCAAGGGAGGCGAGGAGGTCGGGCGATGAACACCGGGGAGCTGTTTTTT
CASSQGRRGGRAMNTGELFF
>TRBV6-1|TRBJ1-1|-|TRBD1
TGTGCCAGCAGATCCCCGGGACAGAAAGCTTTCTTT
CASRSPGQKAFF
>TRBV20-1|TRBJ2-7|few|TRBD1
TGCAGTGCTAGGGACAACCGACAGGGTCCCTACGAGCAGTACTTC
CSARDNRQGPYEQYF
>TRBV19|TRBJ1-1|-|-
TGTGCCACCTCCTCCGCAGGGGTCCGGGAAGCTTTCTTT
CATSSAGVREAFF
>TRBV7-2|TRBJ1-1|-|-
TGTGCCAGCAGCTTACGAGGGGACGGTGGAACTGAAGCTTTCTTT
CASSLRGDGGTEAFF
>TRBV7-6|TRBJ1-6|-|-
TGTGCCAGCAGCTTAGGGACTGCAGATTCACCCCTCCACTTT
CASSLGTADSPLHF
>TRBV29-1|TRBJ2-7|-|-
TGCAGCGTTGACGGCAGCCCGGCGTACTTC
CSVDGSPAYF
>TRBV7-3|TRBJ1-1|few|-
TGTGCCAGCAGCGCGGCAGAGAACACTGAAGCTTTCTTT
CASSAAENTEAFF
>TRBV5-1|TRBJ1-4|-|-
TGCGCCAGCAGCTTGGCCTTCGGTGCAACTAATGAAAAACTGTTTTTT
CASSLAFGATNEKLFF
>TRBV4-3|TRBJ2-1|few|-
TGCGCCAGCAGCAAAAGAGACACGTACAATGAGCAGTTCTTC
CASSKRDTYNEQFF
>TRBV5-1|TRBJ1-2|-|-
TGCGCCAGCAGCTTGTCATTAACTAACTATGGCTACACCTTC
CASSLSLTNYGYTF
>TRBV9|TRBJ2-5|few|-
TGTGCCAGCAGCGTAGAGGGAGTCAGAGAGACCCAGTACTTC
CASSVEGVRETQYF
>TRBV30|TRBJ1-1|few|TRBD1
TGTGCCTGGGACAGGGACCTGAACACTGAAGCTTTCTTT
CAWDRDLNTEAFF
>TRBV12-3/TRBV12-4|TRBJ2-2|-|TRBD2
TGTGCCAGCCGAGACGGACGCGGGGGGGGCGGGGAGCTGTTTTTT
CASRDGRGGGGELFF
>TRBV5-5|TRBJ2-6|few|-
TGTGCCAGCAGCTTGACTAGGTTTTCTGGGGCCAACGTCCTGACTTTC
CASSLTRFSGANVLTF
>TRBV7-2|TRBJ2-4|-|-
TGTGCCAGCAGCTTGGCCAGGGACATTAAGTACTTC
CASSLARDIKYF
>TRBV10-3|TRBJ1-2|few|-
TGTGCCATCAGTGGCCTCGGGACTGCTAACTATGGCTACACCTTC
CAISGLGTANYGYTF